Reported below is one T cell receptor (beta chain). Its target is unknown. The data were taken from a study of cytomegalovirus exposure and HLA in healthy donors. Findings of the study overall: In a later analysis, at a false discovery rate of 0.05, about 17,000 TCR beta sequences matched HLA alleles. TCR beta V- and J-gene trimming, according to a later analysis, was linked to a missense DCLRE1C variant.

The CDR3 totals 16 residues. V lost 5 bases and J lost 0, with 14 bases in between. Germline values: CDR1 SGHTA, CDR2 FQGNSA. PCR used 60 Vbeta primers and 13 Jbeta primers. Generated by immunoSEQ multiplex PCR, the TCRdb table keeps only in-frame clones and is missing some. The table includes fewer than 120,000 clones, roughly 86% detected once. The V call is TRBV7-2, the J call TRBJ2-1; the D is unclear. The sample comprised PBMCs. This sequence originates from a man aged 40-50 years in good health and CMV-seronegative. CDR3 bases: TGTGCCAGCAGCCCCACTCTCCTCGGCTCCTACAATGAGCAGTTCTTC. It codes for CASSPTLLGSYNEQFF.